This T cell receptor beta chain comes out of a study of PD-1 blockade in classical Hodgkin lymphoma. Notes on the study in general: Patients with a complete response exhibited baseline diversity comparable to newly diagnosed patients. In newly diagnosed patients, baseline TCR diversity was reportedly below that of healthy donors. TCR diversity in CD4+, not CD8+, cells rose significantly by C4D1.

All trial patients relapsed after autologous stem cell transplantation. Complete response, partial response or progressive disease constituted the best responses recorded. Sequencing was performed with immunoSEQ multiplex PCR; in TCRdb, only in-frame clones are kept and a portion is missing. Seen here are about 94,000 clones, 85% to 90% observed once, and the top ten hold around 11%. Worth noting for this clone: Its antigen is not identified.

This receptor was identified in a human donor with classical Hodgkin lymphoma. The sequences come from peripheral blood mononuclear cells (PBMCs), collected before the second cycle of nivolumab.

The CDR3 region has the DNA TGTGCCAGCAGCTTAGAGGCAGGGGGCTACGAGCAGTACTTC. Protein product: CASSLEAGGYEQYF. The chain joins TRBV7-9 to TRBJ2-7; 7 bases align to TRBD1. The ends lost 1 base at V and 3 bases at J; junction bases unmatched: 3. This CDR3 region has 14 residues. In germline, CDR1 is SEHNR, CDR2 FQNEAQ (reference sequence). The whole variable domain, remainder taken from reference TRBV7-9 and TRBJ2-7, is DTGVSQNPRHKITKRGQNVTFRCDPISEHNRLYWYRQTLGQGPEFLTYFQNEAQLEKSRLLSDRFSAERPKGSFSTLEIQRTEQGDSAMYLCASSLEAGGYEQYFGPGTRLTVT.